These T cell receptor beta chains were read from a single sample in a study of T cell repertoires in cytomegalovirus infection. No antigen has been assigned to these receptors. TCRdb processed the reads anew with MiXCR; each CDR3 protein has one entry. This sample has more than 50,000 distinct CDR3 sequences, with roughly a third found just once. The specimen sequenced was PBMCs, sequenced either directly or after in vitro stimulation (not recorded which). These receptors were taken from a human donor in good health (CMV status not recorded). Some clones in this sample may be carry-over from other donors' samples. Both conserved end residues are part of each CDR3. The D gene is left open where the match is weak. Only some rows state a clone size, as once, few, many or a class for expanded clones.

d_gene	len	abundance	v_gene	j_gene	CDR3nt	CDR3aa
TRBD2	15	few	TRBV7-2	TRBJ2-3	TGTGCCAGCAGCCGTGACGGGGGGTTCACAGATACGCAGTATTTT	CASSRDGGFTDTQYF
TRBD2	19	few	TRBV11-2	TRBJ2-1	TGTGCCAGCAGCTTAGCCAAAGGAGGGGAGTGGGACTACCTACGGGAGCAGTTCTTC	CASSLAKGGEWDYLREQFF
.	14	few	TRBV12-3/TRBV12-4	TRBJ1-1	TGTGCCAACTCAAATGGGGTTTCGAACACTGAAGCTTTCTTT	CANSNGVSNTEAFF
TRBD1	13	.	TRBV7-2	TRBJ2-7	TGTGCCAGCAGCCTAAGGACAGGTTACGAGCAGTACTTC	CASSLRTGYEQYF
TRBD1	14	few	TRBV6-6	TRBJ1-1	TGTGCCAGCAGTTACAGGGGGCGCACCACTGAAGCTTTCTTT	CASSYRGRTTEAFF
TRBD2	16	few	TRBV7-8	TRBJ2-5	TGTGCCAGCAGAAAATACCGACTAGCGGGTGGAGAGACCCAGTACTTC	CASRKYRLAGGETQYF
.	13	few	TRBV28	TRBJ1-2	TGTGCCAGCAGTTTATTGCTAACCTATGGCTACACCTTC	CASSLLLTYGYTF
TRBD2	14	few	TRBV29-1	TRBJ2-5	TGCAGCGTTATGGGACTAGCGGTCCAAGAGACCCAGTACTTC	CSVMGLAVQETQYF
.	16	many	TRBV7-8	TRBJ2-1	TGTGCCAGCAGCTTAGCGGCAGGGATTACGTACAATGAGCAGTTCTTC	CASSLAAGITYNEQFF
.	17	.	TRBV20-1	TRBJ2-3	TGCAGTGCTAGAGACCCTTCGGCGGGGTTTAGCACAGATACGCAGTATTTT	CSARDPSAGFSTDTQYF
TRBD1	14	.	TRBV7-2	TRBJ2-5	TGTGCCAGCAGCCTGACAGGGGTTCAAGAGACCCAGTACTTC	CASSLTGVQETQYF
.	17	many	TRBV7-6	TRBJ2-7	TGTGCCAGCAGCTTTCCACCGGGGCGAGGGTCTACCTACGAGCAGTACTTC	CASSFPPGRGSTYEQYF
TRBD1	16	.	TRBV13	TRBJ2-1	TGTGCCAGCAGCCTACTACCGGGACAGGGAGGTAATGAGCAGTTCTTC	CASSLLPGQGGNEQFF
.	15	.	TRBV6-5	TRBJ2-2	TGTGCCAGCAGTTACTCCTGGCCTTCCACCGGGGAGCTGTTTTTT	CASSYSWPSTGELFF
.	16	.	TRBV29-1	TRBJ2-1	TGCAGCCTGCGGTGGGAACGCCCCCCCCGGAACAATGAGCAGTTCTTC	CSLRWERPPRNNEQFF
.	16	.	TRBV27	TRBJ1-6	TGTGCCAGCAGTCCTCGTCGGACGGCTGCTTGGTCACCCCTCCACTTT	CASSPRRTAAWSPLHF
.	13	.	TRBV30	TRBJ1-2	TGTGCCTGGAGAAGAAGCGGATTCTATGGCTACACCTTC	CAWRRSGFYGYTF
.	15	.	TRBV7-8	TRBJ1-1	TGTGCCAGCAGCCCCACCCGGGGAGTGAACACTGAAGCTTTCTTT	CASSPTRGVNTEAFF
.	12	.	TRBV6-5	TRBJ2-7	TGTGCCAGCAGTTACTCGAACGGGGAGCAGTACTTC	CASSYSNGEQYF
.	14	.	TRBV6-2/TRBV6-3	TRBJ1-1	TGTGCCAGCAGTTTCCTCCGCAGGAACACTGAAGCTTTCTTT	CASSFLRRNTEAFF
.	14	.	TRBV2	TRBJ1-1	TGTGCCAGCAGTGAAATGGGGCAGAACACTGAAGCTTTCTTT	CASSEMGQNTEAFF
.	14	few	TRBV20-1	TRBJ2-1	TGCAGTGCCACCGTCGGGAGCTCCTACAATGAGCAGTTCTTC	CSATVGSSYNEQFF
.	14	.	TRBV5-4	TRBJ2-3	TGTGCCAGCAGCTTGGTCGCCAACACAGATACGCAGTATTTT	CASSLVANTDTQYF
.	14	many	TRBV7-2	TRBJ2-5	TGTGCCAGCAGCTTACTTTTCCGTCAAGAGACCCAGTACTTC	CASSLLFRQETQYF
.	14	many	TRBV2	TRBJ2-2	TGTGCCAGCATTTCGGGGCGGAACACCGGGGAGCTGTTTTTT	CASISGRNTGELFF
.	15	many	TRBV14	TRBJ2-5	TGTGCCAGCAGCCAAGAGTCTAGGTTGTTCGGGACCCAGTACTTC	CASSQESRLFGTQYF
.	13	.	TRBV7-2	TRBJ1-5	TGTGCCAGCAGCTTAGACGGGGCTCAGCCCCAGCATTTT	CASSLDGAQPQHF
.	13	.	TRBV27	TRBJ1-1	TGTGCCAGCAGCCGACCGGGGCAACCTGAAGCTTTCTTT	CASSRPGQPEAFF
.	14	.	TRBV11-2	TRBJ2-7	TGTGCCAGCAGCCCCTTTGGCGCCTTCTACGAGCAGTACTTC	CASSPFGAFYEQYF
.	10	.	TRBV12-3/TRBV12-4	TRBJ1-2	TGTGCCAGCAGCCGTTGGGGCTACACCTTC	CASSRWGYTF
TRBD2	15	few	TRBV27	TRBJ2-1	TGTGCCAGCAGTCCCCCGGGACTAGTCGCACATGAGCAGTTCTTC	CASSPPGLVAHEQFF
.	13	.	TRBV7-9	TRBJ1-3	TGTGCCAGCAGCCTTACAGGGCGGGACACCATATATTTT	CASSLTGRDTIYF
.	15	.	TRBV6-5	TRBJ1-6	TGTGCCAGCATCCCGGGACAAGCGTATAATTCACCCCTCCACTTT	CASIPGQAYNSPLHF
.	17	.	TRBV12-3/TRBV12-4	TRBJ2-2	TGTGCCAGCAGCATCTGGTACGACAGTCTGAACACCGGGGAGCTGTTTTTT	CASSIWYDSLNTGELFF
TRBD2	17	.	TRBV6-2/TRBV6-3	TRBJ2-1	TGTGCCAGCAGTCCCGGAGGAGTAGCGGGAGCTATTGGTCTGCAGTTCTTC	CASSPGGVAGAIGLQFF
.	14	.	TRBV6-5	TRBJ1-3	TGTGCCAGCAGACCGCCTGGGCTGGAAAACACCATATATTTT	CASRPPGLENTIYF
.	12	few	TRBV20-1	TRBJ2-1	TGCAGCTTAGAAAGCGGGTACAATGAGCAGTTCTTC	CSLESGYNEQFF
.	15	.	TRBV20-1	TRBJ1-3	TGCAGTGCTAGGGCCAGACCCATCTCTGGAAACACCATATATTTT	CSARARPISGNTIYF
.	17	.	TRBV4-3	TRBJ2-1	TGCGCCAGCAGCCAAGGGGTAGGCTCCAGCTCCTACAATGAGCAGTTCTTC	CASSQGVGSSSYNEQFF
TRBD2	15	.	TRBV4-3	TRBJ2-2	TGCGCCAGCAGCCAACTAGCGGTGAACACCGGGGAGCTGTTTTTT	CASSQLAVNTGELFF
.	17	.	TRBV6-2/TRBV6-3	TRBJ2-3	TGTGCCAGCACCATTCCTCCCTGGGACACCTCTACAGATACGCAGTATTTT	CASTIPPWDTSTDTQYF
.	16	.	TRBV15	TRBJ2-1	TGTGCCACCAGCAGAGATGCCGGGCCCAAACCCAATGAGCAGTTCTTC	CATSRDAGPKPNEQFF
.	16	.	TRBV27	TRBJ2-7	TGTGCCAGCAGTTCTTCCCGCACTAAAAGCTCCTACGAGCAGTACTTC	CASSSSRTKSSYEQYF
TRBD2	16	few	TRBV10-2	TRBJ2-3	TGCGCCAGCAGTGGTTGGACTAGCGGGATAGTGGATACGCAGTATTTT	CASSGWTSGIVDTQYF
TRBD1	13	.	TRBV20-1	TRBJ1-2	TGCAGTGCTGGCGCGGGACAGGGTGGTGGCTACACCTTC	CSAGAGQGGGYTF
.	16	.	TRBV28	TRBJ2-5	TGTGCCAGCAGTTTAGGTTCCATAAATAACCAAGAGACCCAGTACTTC	CASSLGSINNQETQYF
.	14	.	TRBV27	TRBJ1-5	TGTGCCAGCAGTTGGAGTCCCAGCAATCAGCCCCAGCATTTT	CASSWSPSNQPQHF
.	15	.	TRBV15	TRBJ1-2	TGTGCCACCAGCAGAGATGATGGTCCCTACTATGGCTACACCTTC	CATSRDDGPYYGYTF
.	12	.	TRBV2	TRBJ2-5	TGTGCCAGCGGGGAGGGGGAAGAGACCCAGTACTTC	CASGEGEETQYF
TRBD2	15	.	TRBV4-1	TRBJ2-5	TGCGCCAGCAGCCCGAGACTAGCGGGTGAAGAGACCCAGTACTTC	CASSPRLAGEETQYF
TRBD2	14	.	TRBV19	TRBJ2-7	TGTGCCAGTAGTATAGAAAGCGGGAGTTACGAGCAGTACTTC	CASSIESGSYEQYF
TRBD2	16	.	TRBV18	TRBJ2-1	TGTGCCAGCTCACCGAAACTAGCGGGGGGGCGCGGTGAGCAGTTCTTC	CASSPKLAGGRGEQFF
.	15	.	TRBV7-4	TRBJ2-2	TGTGCCAGCAGCTTAGCTGGACGGGGCCCCGGGGAGCTGTTTTTT	CASSLAGRGPGELFF
TRBD1	16	.	TRBV20-1	TRBJ1-5	TGCAGTGCTAGAGAAGTTGGCAGGGGGCAGGGTCAGCCCCAGCATTTT	CSAREVGRGQGQPQHF